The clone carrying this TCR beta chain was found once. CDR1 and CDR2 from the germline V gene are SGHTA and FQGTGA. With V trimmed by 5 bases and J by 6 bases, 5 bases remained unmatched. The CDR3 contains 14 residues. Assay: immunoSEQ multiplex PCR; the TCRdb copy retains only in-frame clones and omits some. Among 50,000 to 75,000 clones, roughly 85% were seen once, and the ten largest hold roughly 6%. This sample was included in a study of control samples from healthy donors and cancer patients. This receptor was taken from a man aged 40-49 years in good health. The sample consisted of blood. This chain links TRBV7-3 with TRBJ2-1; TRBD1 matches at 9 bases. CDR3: CASSPGQGFNEQFF. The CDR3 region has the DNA TGTGCCAGCAGCCCAGGACAGGGGTTCAATGAGCAGTTCTTC.